The entry that follows covers one T cell receptor (beta chain) sequence. This sample was included in a study of cytomegalovirus exposure and HLA in healthy donors. PCR employed 60 Vbeta and 13 Jbeta primers. TCRdb's copy holds only in-frame clones and misses some; the assay was immunoSEQ multiplex PCR. The sample records roughly 150,000 clones, approximately 73% being singletons. Trimming took 3 bases from V and 0 from J, leaving 5 bases between them. The CDR3 has 13 amino acids. CDR1 and CDR2 from the germline V gene are MDHEN and SYDVKM. This TCR was sampled from a man aged 30-40 years in good health and CMV-seropositive. The chain employs TRBV28 and TRBJ1-2; no clear D gene. Sequencing was done on a sample of PBMCs. The CDR3 loop is CASSFSANYGYTF. The CDR3 DNA sequence: TGTGCCAGCAGTTTCTCAGCTAACTATGGCTACACCTTC.